Below are 7 T cell receptor beta chains sequenced from a single sample in a study of vaccination and CD4 T cells after COVID-19 (dated by TCRdb to between 2020 and 2023). No antigen has been assigned to these receptors. The sample's treatment or condition label, decoded: roughly nine-day PBMC culture with coronavirus spike peptide pools or control peptides (ViraFEST assay). The method behind the library was PCR. TCRdb records Illumina iSeq 100 as the sequencer. DNA from cultured CD4+ T cells underwent TCR sequencing with the Oncomine TCR Beta short-read assay at the Johns Hopkins FTIC core. Clones were called with MiXCR by TCRdb after fastp trimmed the public reads at Q25, and only in-frame beta chains were retained. Each entry merges the rows of one CDR3 protein and shows their most common DNA and genes. This sample comprises some 9,900 distinct CDR3 sequences, 25% to 35% of them detected only once. The ten largest clones take up around 9.6% of the sample.

Sequences were derived from CD4+ T cells from blood, cultured in vitro, sampled after SARS-CoV-2 vaccination. All receptors derive from a human donor who had recovered from COVID-19.

This clonotype has only a few counts. The CDR3: CATSDTGTSGLRDTQYF. In nucleotides, the CDR3 is TGTGCCACCAGTGATACGGGGACTAGCGGCCTGAGGGATACGCAGTATTTT. V is TRBV24-1 and J is TRBJ2-3; 11 nucleotides line up with TRBD2. This CDR3 spans 17 amino acids. Germline V gene lookup returns CDR1 KGHDR and CDR2 SFDVKD. The trim removed 3 bases at V and 6 bases at J, leaving 10 bases unmatched.

The chain couples TRBV19 to TRBJ1-2, with D maybe TRBD1 (6 bases). In germline, CDR1 is LNHDA, CDR2 SQIVND (reference sequence). The CDR3 is 15 residues long. V was trimmed by 3 bases and J by 6 bases, leaving 17 bases between them. This CDR3 reads CASSMGQGIGNGYTF. In DNA form, the CDR3 reads TGTGCCAGTAGTATGGGGCAGGGGATTGGAAATGGCTACACCTTC.

A few counts support this clonotype. The J gene is TRBJ2-1, the V gene TRBV7-6; the match to TRBD2 covers 10 bases. V trimming: 5 bases; J trimming: 7 bases; junction bases outside the gene matches: 8. Germline CDR1 SGHVS, CDR2 FNYEAQ. This CDR3 region has 15 residues. CDR3 region: CASSVTSGDNNEQFF. CDR3 nucleotide sequence: TGTGCCAGCAGCGTAACTAGCGGGGACAATAATGAGCAGTTCTTC.

The rearrangement links TRBV20-1 to TRBJ2-7; D possibly corresponds to TRBD2 (6 bases). Trimming shortened V by 6 bases and J by 3 bases, and 21 bases separated the two germline ends. The CDR3 length is 15 residues. Germline CDR1 reads DFQATT; CDR2 reads SNEGSKA (reference sequence). The CDR3 reads CSAVDPGLPSYEQYF. CDR3 nucleotide sequence: TGCAGTGCCGTAGACCCGGGACTCCCCAGCTACGAGCAGTACTTC.

This clonotype was counted between two and nine times. The chain recombines TRBV7-2 with TRBJ2-2; 10 bases are a match to TRBD2. Germline V gene lookup returns CDR1 SGHTA and CDR2 FQGNSA. The CDR3 spans 20 residues. With V trimmed by 4 bases and J by 0 bases, 14 bases remained unmatched. The CDR3 here is CASSSKGLAGVLTNTGELFF. Written as DNA, the CDR3 is TGTGCCAGCAGCTCAAAGGGGCTAGCGGGAGTCCTAACGAACACCGGGGAGCTGTTTTTT.

This clonotype was detected a few times. The genes are TRBV20-1 and TRBJ2-1, with D possibly matching TRBD2 (5 bases). The CDR3 loop spans 13 amino acids. The germline V and J ends were trimmed by 6 bases and 10 bases, with 19 bases remaining between them. Germline loops: CDR1 DFQATT, CDR2 SNEGSKA (reference sequence). CDR3 DNA: TGCAGTGCAGACCCCTCTAGCATGGGAGAGCAGTTCTTC. The encoded protein is CSADPSSMGEQFF.

The chain is built from TRBV20-1 and TRBJ2-7, with 7 bases lining up with TRBD2. This CDR3 has 15 residues. Germline lookup yields CDR1 DFQATT and CDR2 SNEGSKA (reference sequence). Germline trimming cut 2 bases from V and 1 base from J; bases unmatched to any gene: 8. The CDR3 region has the DNA TGCAGTGCTAGATCTCGGCTAGCGGTATCCTACGAGCAGTACTTC. Amino acid sequence: CSARSRLAVSYEQYF.